These 4 T cell receptor beta chains were sequenced from one sample in a study of OX40 agonist ivuxolimab in advanced cancers. Here immunoSEQ multiplex PCR was the method, and the copy in TCRdb shows in-frame clones only, minus some. The table shows about 47,000 clones, with 85% to 90% occurring only once. The starting material was CD4+ or CD8+ T cells sorted from blood, obtained in a trial of the OX40 agonist ivuxolimab. These receptors all come from an adult with an advanced solid tumor such as melanoma, head and neck, liver or kidney cancer.

This clone was observed once. The chain has TRBV28 and TRBJ1-5; D not resolved. Trimming pared 5 bases from V and 7 bases from J, leaving 9 bases between. CDR1 MDHEN and CDR2 SYDVKM come from the germline V gene. This CDR3 region has 12 residues. CDR3 protein: CASSTPPQPQHF. The CDR3 nucleotides read TGTGCCAGCAGTACCCCACCCCAGCCCCAGCATTTT.

The chain carries TRBV18 and TRBJ1-2, with 8 nucleotides matching TRBD1. Germline assignment: CDR1 KGHSH and CDR2 LQKENI. The CDR3 sequence is 15 residues long. V gave up 3 bases and J gave up 4 bases; unmatched junction bases: 7. DNA of the CDR3: TGTGCCAGCTCACCCAACCCCACAGGGGGCTATGGCTACACCTTC. Protein sequence: CASSPNPTGGYGYTF.

V is TRBV27 and J is TRBJ1-5; D remains unclear. Per germline, CDR1 MNHEY and CDR2 SMNVEV (reference sequence). The CDR3 covers 14 residues. V lost 2 bases to trimming and J lost 7 bases, with 12 bases between them. This CDR3 is CASSLNGVGQPQHF. DNA of the CDR3: TGTGCCAGCAGTTTAAATGGTGTGGGACAGCCCCAGCATTTT.

The chain links TRBV28 to TRBJ1-2; D gene uncertain. The CDR3 is 12 residues long. The V gene's germline CDR1 is MDHEN and CDR2 SYDVKM. The V end lost 2 bases, the J end lost 7 bases, and 8 bases lay between the germline ends. The CDR3 DNA sequence: TGTGCCAGCAGTTTACCCCATGGTGGCTACACCTTC. Protein: CASSLPHGGYTF.